The 4 T cell receptor beta chains presented below share a single source sample, sequenced in a study of OX40 agonist ivuxolimab in advanced cancers. Only in-frame clones appear in the TCRdb table, and some are missing; sequencing was by immunoSEQ multiplex PCR. Counted here are some 44,000 clones, just over 85% occurring once; the ten biggest clones make up just over 20%. Material: CD4+ or CD8+ T cells sorted from blood, obtained in a trial of the OX40 agonist ivuxolimab. These receptors were taken from an adult with an advanced solid tumor such as melanoma, head and neck, liver or kidney cancer.

The chain recombines TRBV7-9 with TRBJ2-7; D call uncertain. CDR1 SEHNR and CDR2 FQNEAQ come from the germline V gene (reference sequence). Deletions cut 5 bases from V and 3 bases from J, with 20 bases between. CDR3 size: 16 residues. CDR3 region: CASSQEVLVESYEQYF. The CDR3 region has the DNA TGTGCCAGCAGCCAAGAGGTCCTGGTGGAAAGCTACGAGCAGTACTTC.

V is TRBV5-1 and J is TRBJ1-2; 8 bases map to TRBD1. CDR3 length: 15 residues. CDR1 is SGHRS and CDR2 is YFSETQ in the germline V gene. V lost 7 bases and J lost 4; bases outside the gene matches: 12. The CDR3 reads CASEPGTGLVYGYTF. For the CDR3, the DNA is TGCGCCAGCGAACCCGGGACAGGCCTGGTCTATGGCTACACCTTC.

This clone was seen only once. The gene calls are TRBV5-4 and TRBJ1-2; TRBD1 might be the D (5 bases). From germline, CDR1 is SGHNT and CDR2 YYREEE (reference sequence). Trimming removed 0 bases from V and 6 bases from J, with 12 bases in between. The CDR3 runs 14 residues. The CDR3 spells CASSLERGANGYTF. The CDR3 nucleotides are TGTGCCAGCAGCTTGGAGAGGGGAGCTAATGGCTACACCTTC.

Note on this clone: A read error is possible here, since a much larger clone lies one base away. Other nucleotide sequences from this sample produce the same CDR3. This chain joins TRBV5-5 and TRBJ1-5; D call uncertain. Per germline, CDR1 SGHKS and CDR2 YYEKEE (reference sequence). This CDR3 is built from 14 residues. The CDR3 loop reads CASSLDYSNQPQHF. The CDR3 nucleotides read TGTGCCAGCAGCTTGGACTATAGCAACCAGCCCCAGCATTTT. Looking up the rest from reference TRBV5-5 and TRBJ1-5 gives the full variable domain: DAGVTQSPTHLIKTRGQQVTLRCSPISGHKSVSWYQQVLGQGPQFIFQYYEKEERGRGNFPDRFSARQFPNYSSELNVNALLLGDSALYLCASSLDYSNQPQHFGDGTRLSIL.